One sample yielded the 2 T cell receptor beta chains listed below, sequenced in a study of human T cells and chemical hapten exposure. Sample time point: patch test 3, about 24 weeks after DPC sensitization. The treatment here: therapeutic diphenylcyclopropenone sensitization with weekly scalp DPC. TCRdb analysed the RACE reads with MiXCR anew, one entry per CDR3 protein. The sample shows about 190,000 distinct CDR3 sequences, 20% to 25% of them seen only once. The sample consisted of whole blood, taken in connection with sensitization to the hapten diphenylcyclopropenone (DPC). The receptors derive from a woman in her forties with alopecia areata. Some clones in this sample may be carry-over from other donors' samples.

This clonotype has only one observation. The chain joins TRBV6-6 to TRBJ2-5, with TRBD1 as a possible D gene (6 bases). Germline values: CDR1 MNHNY, CDR2 SVGAGI (reference sequence). This CDR3 is built from 14 residues. The ends were cut back, 4 bases at V and 0 bases at J, with 9 bases in the middle. The CDR3 spells CASSSWDNQETQYF. The CDR3 DNA reads TGTGCCAGCAGTTCCTGGGACAACCAAGAGACCCAGTACTTC.

V gene TRBV7-8 combines with J gene TRBJ1-2; D may be TRBD1 (6 bases). The V end was cut by 4 bases, the J end by 6 bases, with 21 bases between. The CDR3 contains 16 residues. Germline CDR1 reads SGHVS; CDR2 reads FQNEAQ. The CDR3 loop reads CASSSRVGGVGNGYTF. CDR3 bases: TGTGCCAGCAGCTCGAGGGTGGGGGGCGTGGGTAATGGCTACACCTTC.